This entry lists 29 T cell receptor beta chains sequenced from one sample in a study of cytomegalovirus exposure and HLA in healthy donors. 13 Jbeta primers and 60 Vbeta primers were used for the PCR. The method was immunoSEQ multiplex PCR; TCRdb's version includes in-frame clones alone and lacks a portion of them. This sample yields more than 100,000 clones, of which approximately 71% are seen a single time; 0.94% belongs to the top ten. Material: PBMCs. Receptors originate from a woman aged 55 to 70 in good health and CMV-seronegative.

This clone was seen once. The chain joins TRBV5-8 to TRBJ2-5, with 8 bases matching TRBD2. The V gene end was trimmed by 0 bases and the J gene end by 0 bases; junction bases not matched to a gene: 10. Germline loops: CDR1 SGHTS, CDR2 YDEGEE. CDR3 length equals 18 residues. The CDR3 loop is CASSLVRGGPLYQETQYF. CDR3 DNA sequence: TGTGCCAGCAGCTTGGTTCGCGGGGGGCCTTTGTACCAAGAGACCCAGTACTTC.

The chain links TRBV4-1 to TRBJ1-2, with no clear D. The CDR3 runs to 13 residues. Deletions cut 1 base from V and 10 bases from J, with 13 bases between. CDR1 and CDR2 (germline): MGHRA, YSYEKL. Here the CDR3 reads CASSQAPGQLYTF. The CDR3 DNA is TGCGCCAGCAGCCAAGCCCCTGGGCAGCTCTACACCTTC.

Note on this clone: The germline gene is not matched at one end of the junction; a read error may be the cause. This rearrangement joins TRBV28 to TRBJ2-4, with TRBD2 identical over 8 bases. Germline CDR1 and CDR2: MDHEN and SYDVKM. The CDR3 totals 13 residues. The CDR3 loop is CASRTGGQVGPDF. CDR3 nucleotides: TGTGCCAGCAGAACGGGGGGGCAGGTAGGGCCGGACTTC.

The chain uses TRBV7-2 and TRBJ1-2, with D unresolved. This CDR3 is built from 15 residues. V was clipped by 5 bases and J by 1 base, with 14 bases between them. Germline lookup yields CDR1 SGHTA and CDR2 FQGNSA. Here the CDR3 DNA reads TGTGCCAGCAGCCCTACCCGGGAGAGTAACTATGGCTACACCTTC. This codes for CASSPTRESNYGYTF.

The rearrangement uses TRBV27 and TRBJ1-2, with a tentative D call TRBD1 (5 bases). The ends were cut back, 4 bases at V and 0 bases at J, with 15 bases in the middle. CDR1 is MNHEY and CDR2 is SMNVEV in the germline V gene (reference sequence). The CDR3 sequence is 16 residues long. This CDR3 is CASSSFIQASNYGYTF. As DNA, the CDR3 is TGTGCCAGCAGTTCCTTCATACAGGCATCTAACTATGGCTACACCTTC.

This clone was detected once. An end of the junction does not agree with germline; a read error may underlie this. The chain employs TRBV5-1 and TRBJ2-4, with D tentatively TRBD1 (5 bases). In germline, CDR1 is SGHRS, CDR2 YFSETQ. This CDR3 is built from 14 residues. The CDR3 DNA reads TGCGCCAGCAGCTTGGGACAGACAGAAAACATTCGGTACTTC. Translated: CASSLGQTENIRYF. The full variable domain, rest sourced from reference TRBV5-1 and TRBJ2-4, is KAGVTQTPRYLIKTRGQQVTLSCSPISGHRSVSWYQQTPGQGLQFLFEYFSETQRNKGNFPGRFSGRQFSNSRSEMNVSTLELGDSALYLCASSLGQTENIRYFGAGTRLSVL.

This chain joins TRBV6-1 and TRBJ2-5, with a weak D call TRBD1 (7 bases). CDR1 and CDR2 (germline): MNHNS, SASEGT. The CDR3 totals 15 residues. Trimming took 7 bases from V and 7 from J, leaving 22 bases between them. As DNA, the CDR3 is TGTGCCAGCACCCCAGGGGGAGTGCTGGGGGGGACCCAGTACTTC. Its translation: CASTPGGVLGGTQYF.

The count of this clone is one. The gene calls are TRBV5-1 and TRBJ2-7; tentative D call: TRBD2 (5 bases). The germline V gene encodes CDR1 SGHRS and CDR2 YFSETQ. The CDR3 contains 14 residues. The V end was cut by 0 bases, the J end by 5 bases, with 12 bases between. The CDR3 DNA reads as TGCGCCAGCAGCTTGGGGACTCAAGCGGACGAGCAGTACTTC. It codes for CASSLGTQADEQYF.

The chain recombines TRBV6-5 with TRBJ1-3; D perhaps matches TRBD1 (5 bases). Trimming cost V 5 bases and J 2 bases, with 10 bases left between them. The germline gives CDR1 MNHEY, CDR2 SVGAGI. There are 14 residues in the CDR3. DNA for the CDR3: TGTGCCAGCAGTAGCTTAGGGGCTGGAAACACCATATATTTT. Residues: CASSSLGAGNTIYF.

For this clone: This specimen includes other DNA sequences encoding the same CDR3. The chain employs TRBV7-8 and TRBJ2-1; 11 bases fit TRBD2. Per the germline V gene, CDR1 is SGHVS and CDR2 is FQNEAQ. There are 15 residues in the CDR3. Trimming at V came to 4 bases and at J to 8 bases, leaving 7 bases not matched to a gene. CDR3 residues: CASSSRLAGWYEQFF. CDR3 DNA: TGTGCCAGCAGCTCCAGACTAGCGGGATGGTATGAGCAGTTCTTC.

A word on this clone: Other DNA sequences in the sample encode the same CDR3. The chain joins TRBV6-1 to TRBJ1-5, with 9 nucleotides matching TRBD1. V lost 6 bases to trimming and J lost 7 bases; unmatched junction nucleotides: 7. The CDR3 loop spans 14 amino acids. Germline V lookup: CDR1 MNHNS, CDR2 SASEGT. CDR3 DNA: TGTGCCAGCAGCACCGGGACAGGGCTACAGCCCCAGCATTTT. Protein sequence: CASSTGTGLQPQHF.

This chain connects TRBV6-6 to TRBJ1-3; no firm D call. CDR3 length: 13 amino acids. V lost 5 bases and J 3 bases, leaving 8 bases between the germline ends. Germline-derived CDR1 and CDR2 are MNHNY and SVGAGI (reference sequence). The CDR3 bases are TGTGCCAGCAGTGCGGATGGTGGAAACACCATATATTTT. It encodes CASSADGGNTIYF.

This clone was seen only once. CDR3 in amino acids: CASSLGGRGSSYNEQFF. The CDR3 DNA sequence: TGTGCCAGCAGCTTAGGGGGCCGGGGGAGCTCCTACAATGAGCAGTTCTTC. The rearrangement uses TRBV7-8 and TRBJ2-1, with D maybe TRBD2 (6 bases). The germline gives CDR1 SGHVS, CDR2 FQNEAQ. The CDR3 runs to 17 residues. V was shortened by 1 base and J by 0 bases, with 13 bases between the two germline ends.

The chain joins TRBV19 to TRBJ2-1; 9 bases agree with TRBD2. Germline V gives CDR1 LNHDA, CDR2 SQIVND (reference sequence). V lost 5 bases, J lost 7 bases, and 12 bases stayed unmatched. The CDR3 has 16 amino acids. The CDR3 sequence: CASSPRTSATLNEQFF. The CDR3 coding sequence is TGTGCCAGTAGTCCAAGGACTAGCGCCACCCTAAATGAGCAGTTCTTC.

This chain joins TRBV11-2 and TRBJ1-2; D may be TRBD1 (5 bases). With 6 bases removed from V and 7 bases from J, the gap between germline ends came to 21 bases. The CDR3 consists of 15 residues. The germline V gene has CDR1 SGHAT and CDR2 FQNNGV. The CDR3 nucleotides are TGTGCCAGCAGATTTGGGGCTCGATCGGAACGTGGCTACACCTTC. Encoded protein: CASRFGARSERGYTF.

V gene TRBV6-1 combines with J gene TRBJ2-4; no firm D call. The CDR3 runs 18 residues. Trimming stripped 2 bases from V and 0 bases from J, with 17 bases between. CDR1 and CDR2 (germline): MNHNS, SASEGT. The CDR3 region is CASSEFSVVRLAKNIQYF. The CDR3 DNA follows: TGTGCCAGCAGTGAATTCTCTGTGGTGAGACTAGCCAAAAACATTCAGTACTTC.

The chain recombines TRBV29-1 with TRBJ2-7; perhaps TRBD1 as D (5 bases). V was trimmed by 7 bases and J by 6 bases, leaving 16 bases between them. Germline CDR1 is SQVTM and CDR2 is ANQGSEA. The CDR3 loop spans 12 amino acids. CDR3: CSAKSGYGEQYF. The CDR3 DNA reads TGCAGCGCCAAATCAGGGTATGGCGAGCAGTACTTC.

The rearrangement joins TRBV6-5 to TRBJ2-1; weak D call: TRBD2 (5 bases). CDR3 length: 12 amino acids. Per germline, CDR1 MNHEY and CDR2 SVGAGI. V lost 3 bases and J 8 bases, leaving 8 bases between the germline ends. CDR3 sequence (DNA): TGTGCCAGCAGTTATGGAGGAGATGAGCAGTTCTTC. Its protein is CASSYGGDEQFF.

J is TRBJ2-1 and V is TRBV19; perhaps TRBD1 as D (6 bases). The ends were cut back, 3 bases at V and 2 bases at J, with 8 bases in the middle. Germline CDR1 reads LNHDA; CDR2 reads SQIVND (reference sequence). The CDR3 covers 14 residues. Here the CDR3 DNA reads TGTGCCAGTAGTATCGCAGGGGCCTACAATGAGCAGTTCTTC. Residues: CASSIAGAYNEQFF.

The chain combines TRBV19 with TRBJ2-7; possible D gene TRBD1, 7 bases. V was cut by 5 bases and J by 2 bases, with 19 bases left in between. Per the germline V gene, CDR1 is LNHDA and CDR2 is SQIVND (reference sequence). The CDR3 runs 16 residues. The DNA for the CDR3 is TGTGCCAGTAGTGGGAATTATGGAGGGGGCCCCTACGAGCAGTACTTC. It yields the protein CASSGNYGGGPYEQYF.

The chain joins TRBV6-1 to TRBJ1-4; D is unclear. The CDR3 is 15 residues long. Germline-derived CDR1 and CDR2 are MNHNS and SASEGT. V was pared by 5 bases and J by 7 bases, with 17 bases between. CDR3 in DNA: TGTGCCAGCAGTCGCGACACCGGTCCAGGTGAAAAACTGTTTTTT. Translation gives CASSRDTGPGEKLFF.

The V and J genes are TRBV29-1 and TRBJ2-7; 8 bases line up with TRBD1. J lost 6 bases, V lost 4 bases, and 8 bases had no gene match. The CDR3 contains 13 residues. Germline CDR1 reads SQVTM; CDR2 reads ANQGSEA. The CDR3 DNA is TGCAGCGTTGGGGCAGGGGGCTTTAGCGAGCAGTACTTC. Protein sequence: CSVGAGGFSEQYF.

This clone was seen more than once but under ten times. V gene TRBV2 combines with J gene TRBJ2-3; TRBD2 aligns across 16 bases. Germline values: CDR1 SNHLY, CDR2 FYNNEI. V was clipped by 6 bases and J by 5 bases; unmatched bases: 11. The CDR3 has 18 residues. The CDR3 bases are TGTGCCAGCAGCGCGACCGGGACTAGCGGGAGGGGCGGAGATACGCAGTATTTT. It codes for CASSATGTSGRGGDTQYF.

This rearrangement joins TRBV11-3 to TRBJ2-1; TRBD2 matches at 10 bases. The junction had 10 bases not matched to a gene; V was cut back by 5 bases and J by 9 bases. The V gene's germline CDR1 is SGHNT and CDR2 YENEEA. This CDR3 is built from 15 residues. As DNA, the CDR3 is TGTGCCAGCAGCAAGGGGGCTAGCGGGGGTAGTGAGCAGTTCTTC. It encodes CASSKGASGGSEQFF.

The chain recombines TRBV7-8 with TRBJ2-1; TRBD2 matches 7 bases. J lost 4 bases, V lost 4 bases, and 13 bases had no gene match. The CDR3 has 17 amino acids. Germline CDR1 reads SGHVS; CDR2 reads FQNEAQ. The chain's CDR3 is CASSSGPSGGLYNEQFF. CDR3 sequence (DNA): TGTGCCAGCAGCTCAGGCCCTAGCGGAGGGCTATACAATGAGCAGTTCTTC.

The genes are TRBV28 and TRBJ2-5; D unclear. The CDR3 contains 14 residues. With 2 bases removed from V and 0 bases from J, the gap between germline ends came to 7 bases. The V gene's germline CDR1 is MDHEN and CDR2 SYDVKM. DNA for the CDR3: TGTGCCAGCAGTTTACCCGTTTACCAAGAGACCCAGTACTTC. It is translated as CASSLPVYQETQYF. The full variable domain, in which reference TRBV28 and TRBJ2-5 provide the parts outside the CDR3, is DVKVTQSSRYLVKRTGEKVFLECVQDMDHENMFWYRQDPGLGLRLIYFSYDVKMKEKGDIPEGYSVSREKKERFSLILESASTNQTSMYLCASSLPVYQETQYFGPGTRLLVL.

The V and J genes are TRBV19 and TRBJ1-5, with 7 bases aligning to TRBD1. V lost 7 bases and J lost 8; bases outside the gene matches: 5. Germline values: CDR1 LNHDA, CDR2 SQIVND (reference sequence). This CDR3 is 12 amino acids long. The CDR3 here is CASKEGAEPQHF. The CDR3 nucleotides read TGTGCCAGTAAGGAGGGGGCTGAGCCCCAGCATTTT.

The chain combines TRBV6-1 with TRBJ1-3; 8 bases fit TRBD1. Germline values: CDR1 MNHNS, CDR2 SASEGT. This CDR3 region has 15 residues. V was pared by 0 bases and J by 9 bases, with 7 bases of the junction left unmatched. CDR3 residues: CASSEADRVIRTIYF. CDR3 nucleotide sequence: TGTGCCAGCAGTGAAGCGGACAGGGTAATCCGCACCATATATTTT.

This chain uses TRBV7-9 with TRBJ2-7; D is perhaps TRBD2 (7 bases). The V end lost 1 base, the J end lost 6 bases, and 10 bases lay between the germline ends. Germline V lookup: CDR1 SEHNR, CDR2 FQNEAQ (reference sequence). CDR3 size: 13 residues. The CDR3: CASSLGGGGEQYF. DNA of the CDR3: TGTGCCAGCAGCTTAGGAGGGGGGGGCGAGCAGTACTTC.